This entry lists 9 T cell receptor beta chains sequenced from one sample in a study of blood T cell repertoires in COVID-19. Libraries were prepared by immunoSEQ multiplex PCR; TCRdb keeps only in-frame clonotypes and omits some of them. The table has about 250,000 clones, roughly 80% seen once. Sequencing used PBMCs or T cells enriched from blood (not recorded which). The source is a man aged 35-49 years who had been exposed to COVID-19.

The V gene is TRBV19, the J gene TRBJ1-2; maybe TRBD1 (6 bases). Germline V gives CDR1 LNHDA, CDR2 SQIVND (reference sequence). V dropped 1 base and J dropped 5 bases, with 11 bases sitting between them. This CDR3 is 14 amino acids long. CDR3 DNA: TGTGCCAGTAGTATAGCCCGGACAGAGTATGGCTACACCTTC. Protein product: CASSIARTEYGYTF.

V usage is TRBV11-3 and J usage is TRBJ2-3; 7 bases fit TRBD2. The junction had 4 bases not matched to a gene; V was cut back by 1 base and J by 6 bases. Germline CDR1 and CDR2: SGHNT and YENEEA. The CDR3 has 14 residues. CDR3 coding DNA: TGTGCCAGCAGCTTAGCGGGAGGATGGGATACGCAGTATTTT. Translated, it gives CASSLAGGWDTQYF. Full variable domain (missing parts from reference TRBV11-3 and TRBJ2-3): EAGVVQSPRYKIIEKKQPVAFWCNPISGHNTLYWYLQNLGQGPELLIRYENEEAVDDSQLPKDRFSAERLKGVDSTLKIQPAELGDSAVYLCASSLAGGWDTQYFGPGTRLTVL.

As to this clone: Germline is not matched at one junction end, which may reflect a read error. The CDR3, as DNA: TGCGCCAGCAGCTTGGAACTAGCTGGATTGCACTTC. Encoded protein: CASSLELAGLHF. V gene TRBV5-1 combines with J gene TRBJ2-7; TRBD2 is a possible D gene (6 bases). Germline values: CDR1 SGHRS, CDR2 YFSETQ. The CDR3 runs to 12 residues.

The DNA for the CDR3 is TGTGCCAGCAGTTACGGGCGTGGTCGGAAAGCTTTCTTT. Its protein is CASSYGRGRKAFF. The chain is built from TRBV6-5 and TRBJ1-1, with D hard to call. Germline V CDR1 and CDR2: MNHEY, SVGAGI. Trimming removed 2 bases at V and 9 bases at J, with 13 bases between. This CDR3 comprises 13 residues.

The chain recombines TRBV24-1 with TRBJ1-1, with 8 bases that match TRBD1. The CDR3 consists of 13 residues. Germline V gives CDR1 KGHDR, CDR2 SFDVKD. The V and J ends lost 7 bases and 7 bases, in that order; junction bases with no gene match: 7. The CDR3: CATRGTGDVEAFF. The DNA of the CDR3 is TGTGCCACCAGGGGGACAGGAGACGTTGAAGCTTTCTTT.

The V call is TRBV7-2, the J call TRBJ2-7; 7 bases align to TRBD2. The trim removed 5 bases at V and 6 bases at J, leaving 7 bases unmatched. This CDR3 comprises 13 residues. Germline loops: CDR1 SGHTA, CDR2 FQGNSA. The CDR3 DNA sequence: TGTGCCAGCAGCATCGGCGGGAGAGCCGAGCAGTACTTC. Translation: CASSIGGRAEQYF.

The chain is built from TRBV19 and TRBJ2-7; a weak D match, TRBD1 (6 bases). Germline CDR1 and CDR2: LNHDA and SQIVND (reference sequence). The V gene lost 9 bases and the J gene lost 13 bases, with 19 bases spanning the gap. The CDR3 has 11 amino acids. The CDR3 DNA is TGTGCCAGGAAGGGACACTCCACGGATTACTTC. It codes for CARKGHSTDYF.

The chain couples TRBV5-5 to TRBJ2-5; a possible D gene is TRBD2 (6 bases). The germline gives CDR1 SGHKS, CDR2 YYEKEE (reference sequence). The V and J ends lost 7 bases and 7 bases respectively, with 20 bases between them. There are 14 residues in the CDR3. This CDR3 reads CASAGRSSTGTQYF. The CDR3 coding sequence is TGTGCCAGCGCTGGGAGGAGTTCAACGGGGACCCAGTACTTC. The variable domain in full, with the rest retrieved from reference TRBV5-5 and TRBJ2-5, is DAGVTQSPTHLIKTRGQQVTLRCSPISGHKSVSWYQQVLGQGPQFIFQYYEKEERGRGNFPDRFSARQFPNYSSELNVNALLLGDSALYLCASAGRSSTGTQYFGPGTRLLVL.

DNA for the CDR3: TGTGCCAGCAGCCAACAACAGGGGGCTTTGGGTTCACCCCTCCACTTT. Its translation is CASSQQQGALGSPLHF. The chain combines TRBV7-9 with TRBJ1-6, with 9 nucleotides matching TRBD1. The V gene end was trimmed by 5 bases and the J gene end by 9 bases; junction bases not matched to a gene: 11. The CDR3 has 16 residues. Germline assignment: CDR1 SEHNR and CDR2 FQNEAQ (reference sequence). The whole variable domain, filled in from reference TRBV7-9 and TRBJ1-6, reads DTGVSQNPRHKITKRGQNVTFRCDPISEHNRLYWYRQTLGQGPEFLTYFQNEAQLEKSRLLSDRFSAERPKGSFSTLEIQRTEQGDSAMYLCASSQQQGALGSPLHFGNGTRLTVT.